The entry below gives a single T cell receptor (beta chain) sequence along with its context. Alongside a J-beta primer mix, a sample-barcoded 5' primer served in a second PCR lasting about 7 to 11 cycles. MiXCR, run by TCRdb on the 5' RACE reads, gives a single entry per CDR3 protein. The sample consists of hundreds of thousands of distinct CDR3 sequences, around 24% of them appearing once. V was clipped by 1 base and J by 6 bases; unmatched bases: 6. The CDR3 consists of 16 residues. Germline V CDR1 and CDR2: MDHEN, SYDVKM. This specimen comes from a study of blood T cells in healthy people across ages. These data also formed part of another study, on T cells of mothers and their children.

This TCR was sampled from a boy aged 5 to 17 in good health. The gene calls are TRBV28 and TRBJ1-5, with 10 bases lining up with TRBD1. The sequenced sample was blood. The CDR3 region has the DNA TGTGCCAGCAGTTTATCTCGGACAGGGGGAGGTCAGCCCCAGCATTTT. The encoded protein is CASSLSRTGGGQPQHF.